This is a list of T cell receptor beta chains from one sample in a study of cytomegalovirus exposure and HLA in healthy donors. The data were produced by immunoSEQ multiplex PCR, yet TCRdb's version contains in-frame clones alone and is incomplete. The top ten hold 0.25% to 0.3% of the sample, which has 150,000 to 200,000 clones, 84% seen once. Input material: PBMCs. The receptors shown here come from a boy aged 5-17 years in good health and CMV-seronegative. The CDR3 runs from the conserved cysteine through the conserved F or W. The order of the fields is D gene, V gene, clone size, J gene, CDR3 protein, CDR3 DNA. The D gene is left open where the match is weak. Clone size is given for some rows only: seen once, a few or many times, or a class if the clone is expanded.

NA	TRBV4-1	NA	TRBJ1-2	CASSQVIRTEHYGYTF	TGCGCCAGCAGCCAAGTCATCCGGACAGAACACTATGGCTACACCTTC
TRBD2	TRBV9	NA	TRBJ2-3	CASSAGTIGTDTQYF	TGTGCCAGCAGCGCCGGGACTATTGGCACAGATACGCAGTATTTT
NA	TRBV28	NA	TRBJ2-7	CASTTGLAAYEQYF	TGTGCCAGCACAACGGGACTGGCAGCCTACGAGCAGTACTTC
NA	TRBV9	NA	TRBJ2-5	CASRRPGWGRQETQYF	TGTGCCAGCCGCCGTCCTGGATGGGGCAGGCAAGAGACCCAGTACTTC
TRBD2	TRBV27	NA	TRBJ2-7	CASRAGAFEQYF	TGTGCCAGCCGAGCGGGAGCTTTCGAGCAGTACTTC
TRBD1	TRBV10-2	NA	TRBJ2-5	CASRADRGRETQYF	TGCGCCAGCAGAGCGGACAGGGGCCGAGAGACCCAGTACTTC
TRBD1	TRBV6-5	NA	TRBJ1-2	CASSYSHRGWNYGYTF	TGTGCCAGCAGTTACTCCCACAGGGGATGGAACTATGGCTACACCTTC
TRBD1	TRBV19	NA	TRBJ2-3	CASSLRDRGLDTQYF	TGTGCCAGTAGTCTCCGGGACAGGGGGTTAGATACGCAGTATTTT
TRBD1	TRBV5-1	NA	TRBJ2-7	CASYRDRSYEQYF	TGCGCCAGCTACCGGGACAGGTCCTACGAGCAGTACTTC
NA	TRBV6-1	NA	TRBJ2-7	CASSEATFYEQYF	TGTGCCAGCAGTGAAGCTACATTCTACGAGCAGTACTTC
TRBD1	TRBV5-1	NA	TRBJ2-5	CASSPVRGLPETQYF	TGCGCCAGCAGCCCCGTAAGGGGGCTCCCAGAGACCCAGTACTTC
NA	TRBV5-1	NA	TRBJ1-2	CASSDSKWGYTF	TGCGCCAGCAGCGATAGTAAATGGGGCTACACCTTC
TRBD2	TRBV19	NA	TRBJ2-7	CASSTPGGARGGEQYF	TGTGCCAGTAGTACCCCGGGAGGGGCGAGGGGTGGCGAGCAGTACTTC
NA	TRBV7-9	NA	TRBJ2-5	CASSSSRVGETQYF	TGTGCCAGCAGCTCCTCCAGGGTGGGAGAGACCCAGTACTTC
TRBD1	TRBV7-8	once	TRBJ2-7	CASSLRRDRGRSYEQYF	TGTGCCAGCAGCCTGCGCCGAGACAGGGGAAGAAGCTACGAGCAGTACTTC
NA	TRBV28	NA	TRBJ2-7	CASSLQGLRMEQYF	TGTGCCAGCAGCCTCCAGGGGCTAAGGATGGAGCAGTACTTC
NA	TRBV10-2	NA	TRBJ1-5	CARRRVRSNQPQHF	TGCGCCAGACGCAGGGTACGGAGCAATCAGCCCCAGCATTTT
NA	TRBV2	NA	TRBJ2-3	CARREADTQYF	TGTGCCAGGAGGGAGGCAGATACGCAGTATTTT
NA	TRBV7-2	NA	TRBJ1-5	CASSLPGGAQHF	TGTGCCAGCAGCTTACCGGGGGGAGCCCAGCATTTT
TRBD1	TRBV7-2	NA	TRBJ1-2	CASSWKGAGLRGYTF	TGTGCCAGCAGCTGGAAGGGGGCGGGCCTCCGTGGCTACACCTTC
NA	TRBV19	NA	TRBJ1-1	CAILGEGGTEAFF	TGTGCCATCCTTGGGGAGGGCGGGACTGAAGCTTTCTTT
NA	TRBV11-1	NA	TRBJ2-5	CASSLSYYQGGNQETQYF	TGTGCCAGCAGCCTTAGCTACTACCAGGGGGGTAACCAAGAGACCCAGTACTTC
NA	TRBV7-2	NA	TRBJ1-5	CASSLAGTATNQPQHF	TGTGCCAGCAGCTTAGCGGGGACTGCCACCAATCAGCCCCAGCATTTT
TRBD2	TRBV18	NA	TRBJ2-5	CASSLTSGGEETQYF	TGTGCCAGCTCACTGACTAGCGGGGGGGAAGAGACCCAGTACTTC
TRBD2	TRBV13	NA	TRBJ2-3	CASSLPAGGQADTQYF	TGTGCCAGCAGCTTACCCGCGGGGGGGCAAGCAGATACGCAGTATTTT
NA	TRBV28	NA	TRBJ1-2	CASTVISPGGLQAF	TGTGCCAGCACCGTCATATCGCCGGGAGGGCTTCAGGCCTTC
TRBD2	TRBV9	NA	TRBJ2-7	CASSGRLSGSSYEQYF	TGTGCCAGCAGCGGACGACTGAGCGGGAGTTCCTACGAGCAGTACTTC
NA	TRBV27	NA	TRBJ2-1	CASSLGLPSSYNEQFF	TGTGCCAGCAGTTTAGGACTGCCCAGTTCCTACAATGAGCAGTTCTTC
NA	TRBV19	NA	TRBJ1-3	CASADSHSGNTIYF	TGTGCCAGTGCTGACAGTCACTCTGGAAACACCATATATTTT
NA	TRBV2	NA	TRBJ2-3	CASSPLWGGEDTQYF	TGTGCCAGCAGCCCCTTATGGGGCGGGGAGGATACGCAGTATTTT
NA	TRBV7-9	NA	TRBJ2-2	CASSFAGGELFF	TGTGCCAGCAGCTTTGCGGGCGGGGAGCTGTTTTTT
NA	TRBV25-1	NA	TRBJ1-4	CASKRGGLPNEKLFF	TGTGCCAGCAAGAGGGGGGGTTTACCCAATGAAAAACTGTTTTTT
NA	TRBV6-6	few	TRBJ1-1	CATATGNTEAFF	TGTGCCACCGCAACAGGAAACACTGAAGCTTTCTTT
NA	TRBV5-6	NA	TRBJ1-1	CASSLTYTEAFF	TGTGCCAGCAGCCTGACTTACACTGAAGCTTTCTTT
TRBD1	TRBV28	NA	TRBJ1-4	CASSTGQGYEKLFF	TGTGCCAGCAGTACGGGACAGGGGTATGAAAAACTGTTTTTT